What follows are 2 T cell receptor beta chains derived from one specimen sequenced in a study of blood T cell repertoires in COVID-19 (dated by TCRdb to 2018 to 2021). The library was prepared using the immunoSEQ multiplex PCR assay. TCRdb mirrors the immuneACCESS table, restricted to in-frame sequences. Some clones are absent from its copies; in checked studies, under half trace to an unresolved V gene, and the reason for the others is unknown. Present in this sample are hundreds of thousands of clones, about four fifths of which were seen just once. The top ten clones comprise over 8.5% of the sample. Sequenced input: peripheral blood. The receptors originated from a woman aged 50 to 65 who had recovered from COVID-19.

The count of this clone is one. The V call is TRBV6-5, the J call TRBJ2-5; 8 bases agree with TRBD2. This CDR3 has 13 residues. Germline-derived CDR1 and CDR2 are MNHEY and SVGAGI. V lost 6 bases to trimming and J lost 1 base; unmatched junction nucleotides: 1. In DNA, the CDR3 is TGTGCCAGCAGACGGGAGGGCCAAGAGACCCAGTACTTC. Translated, it gives CASRREGQETQYF.

The DNA of the CDR3 is TGTGCCAGCAGCTTACGGGGAGGCGGGGAGCTGTTTTTT. Translating gives CASSLRGGGELFF. This rearrangement joins TRBV7-9 to TRBJ2-2; tentative D call: TRBD2 (6 bases). Germline V gives CDR1 SEHNR, CDR2 FQNEAQ (reference sequence). The CDR3 spans 13 residues. With 2 bases removed from V and 7 bases from J, the gap between germline ends came to 8 bases.